The 28 T cell receptor beta chains below come from one sample, sequenced in a study of blood T cell repertoires in COVID-19. Libraries were prepared by immunoSEQ multiplex PCR; TCRdb keeps only in-frame clonotypes and omits some of them. The data contain about 200,000 clones, 75% to 85% of them singletons. Sample: peripheral blood. These receptors all come from a woman aged 40 to 50 with COVID-19, enrolled during active disease.

The DNA of the CDR3 is TGTGCCAGCAGCTTAGATCTCTATAGCAATCAGCCCCAGCATTTT. It encodes CASSLDLYSNQPQHF. The chain employs TRBV11-2 and TRBJ1-5; D is undetermined. This CDR3 spans 15 amino acids. CDR1 is SGHAT, CDR2 FQNNGV, per germline. Trimming stripped 0 bases from V and 0 bases from J, with 6 bases between.

The genes are TRBV29-1 and TRBJ2-7; TRBD1 matches at 7 bases. The germline V gene has CDR1 SQVTM and CDR2 ANQGSEA. The CDR3 extends over 14 amino acids. V trimming: 4 bases; J trimming: 0 bases; junction bases outside the gene matches: 6. The CDR3 spells CSVAPGQSSYEQYF. CDR3 DNA sequence: TGCAGCGTTGCCCCGGGACAGAGCTCCTACGAGCAGTACTTC.

This clone was seen more than once but under ten times. The chain joins TRBV7-8 to TRBJ2-7; TRBD2 aligns across 8 bases. The V gene's germline CDR1 is SGHVS and CDR2 FQNEAQ. The CDR3 runs 18 residues. V shed 3 bases and J 0 bases; nucleotides not matched to a gene: 13. The CDR3 DNA is TGTGCCAGCAGCTTTATCTTACAGCGGGGGTCGAGCTCCTACGAGCAGTACTTC. Translating it yields CASSFILQRGSSSYEQYF. Drawing the rest from reference TRBV7-8 and TRBJ2-7, the complete variable domain is GAGVSQSPRYKVAKRGQDVALRCDPISGHVSLFWYQQALGQGPEFLTYFQNEAQLDKSGLPSDRFFAERPEGSVSTLKIQRTQQEDSAVYLCASSFILQRGSSSYEQYFGPGTRLTVT.

This clone was picked up a small number of times. This rearrangement joins TRBV3-1 (or the pseudogene TRBV3-2) to TRBJ2-7; TRBD2 matches 8 bases. The junction had 7 bases not matched to a gene; V was cut back by 6 bases and J by 0 bases. The CDR3 contains 15 residues. Germline V lookup: CDR1 LGHDT, CDR2 YNNKEL (reference sequence). The CDR3 is CASSGSAGGSYEQYF. The CDR3 coding sequence is TGTGCCAGCAGTGGGTCGGCGGGAGGCTCCTACGAGCAGTACTTC.

The chain recombines TRBV3-1 (or the pseudogene TRBV3-2) with TRBJ2-1, with 10 bases aligning to TRBD2. CDR3 length equals 13 residues. CDR1 is LGHDT and CDR2 is YNNKEL in the germline V gene (reference sequence). Trimming took 5 bases from V and 10 from J; bases not matched to a gene: 5. The CDR3 spells CASSSGGGGEQFF. Written as DNA, the CDR3 is TGTGCCAGCAGCAGCGGGGGGGGTGGCGAGCAGTTCTTC.

The genes are TRBV18 and TRBJ2-5; the D gene is possibly TRBD2 (6 bases). Looked up from germline, CDR1 is KGHSH and CDR2 is LQKENI. Trimming left V 0 bases short and J 5 bases short, with 13 bases between. CDR3 length: 15 residues. DNA for the CDR3: TGTGCCAGCTCACCACCGGAGGGGTTGGGGGAGACCCAGTACTTC. Protein product: CASSPPEGLGETQYF.

J is TRBJ2-1 and V is TRBV9, with D tentatively TRBD2 (7 bases). Germline V CDR1 and CDR2: SGDLS, YYNGEE. V was cut by 2 bases and J by 2 bases, with 11 bases left in between. The CDR3 totals 15 residues. The CDR3 is CASSVGGQPYNEQFF. DNA of the CDR3: TGTGCCAGCAGCGTCGGGGGGCAGCCCTACAATGAGCAGTTCTTC.

The J gene is TRBJ1-2, the V gene TRBV4-3; 8 nucleotides align to TRBD1. V was clipped by 0 bases and J by 2 bases; unmatched bases: 8. The CDR3 extends over 17 amino acids. Germline V gives CDR1 LGHNA, CDR2 YSLEER. This chain's CDR3 is CASSQDTGGNVNYGYTF. CDR3 bases: TGCGCCAGCAGCCAAGATACAGGGGGTAATGTAAACTATGGCTACACCTTC.

The chain links TRBV3-1 (or the pseudogene TRBV3-2) to TRBJ2-2, with 10 bases fitting TRBD1. CDR3 length equals 14 residues. J gave up 1 base and V 8 bases, and 1 base lay outside the gene matches. The germline gives CDR1 LGHDT, CDR2 YNNKEL (reference sequence). For the CDR3, the DNA is TGTGCCAGCGGACAGGGGGGGAACACCGGGGAGCTGTTTTTT. Translated, it gives CASGQGGNTGELFF.

V and J are TRBV27 and TRBJ2-7; D is undetermined. This CDR3 is built from 11 residues. Germline values: CDR1 MNHEY, CDR2 SMNVEV (reference sequence). The V end lost 3 bases, the J end lost 12 bases, and 12 bases lay between the germline ends. The DNA of the CDR3 is TGTGCCAGCAGTTTTTTGGGCAAGCCGTACTTC. The encoded protein is CASSFLGKPYF.

This clone was found a few times. This chain uses TRBV5-1 with TRBJ2-7; 9 bases are shared with TRBD2. From germline, CDR1 is SGHRS and CDR2 YFSETQ. The CDR3 spans 13 residues. V was pared by 4 bases and J by 8 bases, with 7 bases of the junction left unmatched. CDR3 sequence: CASSTSAGGKQYF. CDR3 DNA: TGCGCCAGCAGCACCTCAGCGGGAGGCAAGCAGTACTTC. The whole variable domain, remainder taken from reference TRBV5-1 and TRBJ2-7, is KAGVTQTPRYLIKTRGQQVTLSCSPISGHRSVSWYQQTPGQGLQFLFEYFSETQRNKGNFPGRFSGRQFSNSRSEMNVSTLELGDSALYLCASSTSAGGKQYFGPGTRLTVT.

This clone was observed a handful of times. The chain uses TRBV5-1 and TRBJ1-2, with TRBD1 matching 9 bases. The CDR3 extends over 13 amino acids. Looked up from germline, CDR1 is SGHRS and CDR2 is YFSETQ. With 3 bases clipped from V and 8 bases from J, the junction kept 5 bases outside the gene matches. The CDR3 DNA sequence: TGCGCCAGCAGCTCACAGGGGGCAGAAGGCTACACCTTC. Translated, it gives CASSSQGAEGYTF.

The V gene is TRBV10-2, the J gene TRBJ1-2; a possible D gene is TRBD1 (6 bases). The CDR3 length is 13 residues. The ends were cut back, 0 bases at V and 4 bases at J, with 6 bases in the middle. Germline lookup yields CDR1 WSHSY and CDR2 SAAADI. CDR3 in DNA: TGCGCCAGCAGTGAGTCGACAGGCTATGGCTACACCTTC. It is translated as CASSESTGYGYTF.

The chain recombines TRBV10-3 with TRBJ2-1; maybe TRBD1 (6 bases). Trimming stripped 2 bases from V and 0 bases from J, with 11 bases between. This CDR3 contains 16 residues. Per germline, CDR1 ENHRY and CDR2 SYGVKD. The CDR3 nucleotides are TGTGCCATCAGTGAGAGGACAGCCACCTCCTACAATGAGCAGTTCTTC. This codes for CAISERTATSYNEQFF.

The chain carries TRBV7-9 and TRBJ1-1; 9 bases align to TRBD1. CDR3 length: 17 amino acids. Germline V gene sequence: CDR1 SEHNR, CDR2 FQNEAQ (reference sequence). V was clipped by 3 bases and J by 8 bases; unmatched bases: 16. The DNA of the CDR3 is TGTGCCAGCAGCTTTACCGGGACAGGGTACCGACGGAGAGAAGCTTTCTTT. This encodes CASSFTGTGYRRREAFF.

The chain carries TRBV7-7 and TRBJ2-3; D is ambiguous. The CDR3 consists of 17 residues. Trimming took off 3 bases at V and 6 bases at J, with 22 bases between the two ends. Germline CDR1 is SSHAT and CDR2 is FNYEAQ (reference sequence). CDR3 in amino acids: CASSFPVGTDRRDTQYF. In DNA form, the CDR3 reads TGTGCCAGCAGCTTTCCCGTGGGTACAGATCGAAGGGATACGCAGTATTTT.

This chain uses TRBV30 with TRBJ2-3; 8 bases line up with TRBD2. The V and J ends lost 0 bases and 5 bases, in that order; junction bases with no gene match: 4. The CDR3 has 14 residues. Germline V gives CDR1 GTSNPN, CDR2 SVGIG (reference sequence). This CDR3 reads CAWSVGAGGDTQYF. The CDR3 DNA follows: TGTGCCTGGAGTGTCGGGGCGGGGGGAGATACGCAGTATTTT.

CDR3 DNA: TGTGCCAGCAGCCAAGTAGGGCGGGGGGGCCGAGAGGAGACCCAGTACTTC. Translation: CASSQVGRGGREETQYF. The gene calls are TRBV4-2 and TRBJ2-5, with 9 nucleotides matching TRBD2. V shed 1 base, J shed 5 bases, and the junction held 11 bases outside the gene matches. The CDR3 is made up of 17 amino acids. Germline V gene data show CDR1 as LGHNA and CDR2 as YNFKEQ.

J is TRBJ1-2 and V is TRBV5-8; TRBD1 aligns across 11 bases. From germline, CDR1 is SGHTS and CDR2 YDEGEE. The CDR3 totals 14 residues. V dropped 4 bases and J dropped 5; count of bases not matched to a gene: 4. The CDR3 reads CASSMGQGVYGYTF. The CDR3 nucleotides are TGTGCCAGCAGCATGGGACAGGGGGTGTATGGCTACACCTTC.

This chain links TRBV6-2 or TRBV6-3 with TRBJ2-2, with 8 bases aligning to TRBD1. J gave up 4 bases and V 5 bases, and 6 bases lay outside the gene matches. The CDR3 has 15 amino acids. Germline V gene sequence: CDR1 MNHEY, CDR2 SVGEGT. CDR3 sequence reads: CASSSQQGGTGELFF. The CDR3 DNA reads as TGTGCCAGCAGTAGCCAACAGGGGGGCACCGGGGAGCTGTTTTTT.

The rearrangement links TRBV9 to TRBJ2-7; 7 bases are a match to TRBD1. The CDR3 loop spans 13 amino acids. Germline values: CDR1 SGDLS, CDR2 YYNGEE. V lost 4 bases, J lost 4 bases, and 5 bases stayed unmatched. CDR3 in DNA: TGTGCCAGCAGCCCCCGACAGGGTTACGAGCAGTACTTC. This translates into CASSPRQGYEQYF.

The rearrangement links TRBV5-1 to TRBJ2-5; 12 positions match TRBD2. V lost 1 base, J lost 4 bases, and 2 bases stayed unmatched. Germline lookup yields CDR1 SGHRS and CDR2 YFSETQ. The CDR3 loop spans 15 amino acids. CDR3 nucleotides: TGCGCCAGCAGCTTGTCACTAGCGGGGGGAGAGACCCAGTACTTC. This gives the protein CASSLSLAGGETQYF.

Notes on this clone: Relative to the germline gene, one junction end is altered; a read error may explain this. The V gene is TRBV7-9, the J gene TRBJ1-4; unclear D gene. The CDR3 loop spans 15 amino acids. Germline V lookup: CDR1 SEHNR, CDR2 FQNEAQ (reference sequence). The CDR3 coding sequence is TGTGCCAGCAGCTTAGGGCGAAACAAACGAGGAAAAACTGTTTTT. This translates into CASSLGRNKRGKTVF.

The chain combines TRBV5-1 with TRBJ2-7; 7 bases line up with TRBD1. CDR1 is SGHRS and CDR2 is YFSETQ in the germline V gene. CDR3 length: 13 residues. The trim removed 4 bases at V and 3 bases at J, leaving 4 bases unmatched. The CDR3 region has the DNA TGCGCCAGCAGCAATAGGGACAGCTACGAGCAGTACTTC. This gives the protein CASSNRDSYEQYF.

This chain connects TRBV30 to TRBJ1-2, with D tentatively TRBD1 (5 bases). This CDR3 region has 14 residues. CDR1 and CDR2 (germline): GTSNPN, SVGIG (reference sequence). V was shortened by 0 bases and J by 2 bases, with 10 bases between the two germline ends. The CDR3 sequence is CAWSVPPGNYGYTF. The CDR3 bases are TGTGCCTGGAGTGTACCCCCAGGGAACTATGGCTACACCTTC.

This chain joins TRBV5-1 and TRBJ2-5; 10 nucleotides align to TRBD2. The CDR3 is made up of 15 amino acids. CDR1 is SGHRS, CDR2 YFSETQ, per germline. The V and J ends lost 7 bases and 5 bases, in that order; junction bases with no gene match: 11. The DNA of the CDR3 is TGCGCCAGCCAGGGGCTAGCGGGAGTTGGGGAGACCCAGTACTTC. As protein: CASQGLAGVGETQYF.

CDR3: CASSLETGLSGNTIYF. The CDR3 DNA reads as TGCGCCAGCAGCTTGGAGACAGGGTTATCGGGAAACACCATATATTTT. The genes are TRBV5-1 and TRBJ1-3; 7 bases line up with TRBD1. Germline V lookup: CDR1 SGHRS, CDR2 YFSETQ. V shed 0 bases and J 4 bases; nucleotides not matched to a gene: 7. The CDR3 length is 16 residues.

Many counts were recorded for this clone. The rearrangement uses TRBV2 and TRBJ2-7; possible D gene TRBD2, 6 bases. This CDR3 has 13 amino acids. Germline-derived CDR1 and CDR2 are SNHLY and FYNNEI. V was shortened by 4 bases and J by 0 bases, with 7 bases between the two germline ends. The CDR3: CASSAGLSYEQYF. For the CDR3, the DNA is TGTGCCAGCAGTGCGGGACTCTCCTACGAGCAGTACTTC.